This TCR beta chain was recovered during a study of shared clonotypes between healthy human individuals. The donor population consisted of healthy HIV-negative adults with no recent acute infections or vaccinations. The donor cohort consisted entirely of Caucasian adults residing in Nashville, Tennessee. Some clones are missing from TCRdb's copy, which holds only in-frame ones; the method was immunoSEQ multiplex PCR. This table holds hundreds of thousands of clones, 75% to 80% found once. The CDR3 is 15 amino acids. Per germline, CDR1 SGHDT and CDR2 YYEEEE. Trimming stripped 4 bases from V and 0 bases from J, with 10 bases between.

This rearrangement joins TRBV5-6 to TRBJ1-4; D is unresolved. The TCR comes from a woman in her forties in good health. Some clones in this sample may be carry-over from other donors' samples. The sequencing input was PBMCs. DNA for the CDR3: TGTGCCAGCAGCCCCGTACAAGCAACTAATGAAAAACTGTTTTTT. Its translation is CASSPVQATNEKLFF. The whole variable domain, remainder taken from reference TRBV5-6 and TRBJ1-4, is DAGVTQSPTHLIKTRGQQVTLRCSPKSGHDTVSWYQQALGQGPQFIFQYYEEEERQRGNFPDRFSGHQFPNYSSELNVNALLLGDSALYLCASSPVQATNEKLFFGSGTQLSVL.